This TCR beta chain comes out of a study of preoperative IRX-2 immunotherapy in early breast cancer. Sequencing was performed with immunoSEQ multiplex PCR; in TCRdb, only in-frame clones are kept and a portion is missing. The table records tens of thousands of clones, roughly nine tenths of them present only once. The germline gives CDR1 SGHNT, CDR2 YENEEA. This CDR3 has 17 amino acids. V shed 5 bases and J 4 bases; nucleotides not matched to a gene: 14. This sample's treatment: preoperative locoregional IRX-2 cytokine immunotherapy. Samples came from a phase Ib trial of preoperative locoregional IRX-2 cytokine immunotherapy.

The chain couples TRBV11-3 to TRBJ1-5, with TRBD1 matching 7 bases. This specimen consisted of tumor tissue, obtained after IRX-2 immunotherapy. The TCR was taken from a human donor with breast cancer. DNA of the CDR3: TGTGCCAGCAGCCAAGGGGGCCCGATTGCCGCTAATCAGCCCCAGCATTTT. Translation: CASSQGGPIAANQPQHF.